There are a few counts of the clone carrying this TCR beta chain. Its antigen remains unidentified. These data come from a study of T cell repertoires in cytomegalovirus infection. Study at large: Both a matching HLA type and CMV infection were indicated by public TCR beta signatures.

The germline V gene has CDR1 DFQATT and CDR2 SNEGSKA (reference sequence). Losses at the gene ends were 3 bases for V and 7 bases for J; bases not matched to a gene: 17. This CDR3 has 16 amino acids. TCRdb redid the calling of the reads with MiXCR, one entry per CDR3 protein. Of some 100,000 distinct CDR3 sequences in the sample, roughly a quarter were seen once. Study conclusions and caveats: Cumulative public TCR beta family frequency identified CMV carriers with the relevant HLA. Predominance within the ex vivo response was attributable to HLA-C-restricted CMV-specific TCR beta clonotypes.

V is TRBV20-1 and J is TRBJ2-7; TRBD2 matches 8 bases. The receptor was derived from a human donor in good health (CMV status not recorded). Some clones in this sample may be carry-over from other donors' samples. Specimen: CD8+ T cells from PBMCs. The CDR3 region has the DNA TGCAGTGCTAGGGAGGGATGGGCAGCGGGAGAAAATGAGCAGTACTTC. Translating gives CSAREGWAAGENEQYF.